The rows below give T cell receptor beta chains drawn from one sample of a study of cytotoxic CD8 clonotypes in ibrutinib-treated CLL. TCRdb's table, derived via immunoSEQ multiplex PCR, lists solely in-frame clones and lacks some. The data hold 200,000 or so clones, with 75% to 85% observed a single time. Sample: PBMCs, taken after 12 months of ibrutinib treatment. The receptors stem from a human donor with chronic lymphocytic leukemia. Both conserved end residues are trimmed from each CDR3. The order of the fields is J gene, V gene, CDR3 protein.

j_call: TRBJ1-2; v_call: TRBV6-6; cdr3_aa: ASSSTGGSDGYT
j_call: TRBJ1-1; v_call: TRBV2; cdr3_aa: ASHGPTEAF
j_call: TRBJ2-7; v_call: TRBV6-5; cdr3_aa: ASREEGVTYEQY
j_call: TRBJ1-4; v_call: TRBV19; cdr3_aa: ASALGTVDLGAEKLF
j_call: TRBJ1-6; v_call: TRBV7-2; cdr3_aa: ASSFTPASGTANNSPLH
j_call: TRBJ2-3; v_call: TRBV12-5; cdr3_aa: ASASTGGTDTQY
j_call: TRBJ2-1; v_call: TRBV6-1; cdr3_aa: ASSETPSSYNEQF
j_call: TRBJ2-3; v_call: TRBV7-3; cdr3_aa: ASSLLGLAGTGGTQY
j_call: TRBJ1-5; v_call: TRBV9; cdr3_aa: ASSVSSGYQPQH
j_call: TRBJ2-3; v_call: TRBV21-1; cdr3_aa: ASSKEEPADTQY
j_call: TRBJ1-1; v_call: TRBV7-9; cdr3_aa: ASTPGGAYTEAF